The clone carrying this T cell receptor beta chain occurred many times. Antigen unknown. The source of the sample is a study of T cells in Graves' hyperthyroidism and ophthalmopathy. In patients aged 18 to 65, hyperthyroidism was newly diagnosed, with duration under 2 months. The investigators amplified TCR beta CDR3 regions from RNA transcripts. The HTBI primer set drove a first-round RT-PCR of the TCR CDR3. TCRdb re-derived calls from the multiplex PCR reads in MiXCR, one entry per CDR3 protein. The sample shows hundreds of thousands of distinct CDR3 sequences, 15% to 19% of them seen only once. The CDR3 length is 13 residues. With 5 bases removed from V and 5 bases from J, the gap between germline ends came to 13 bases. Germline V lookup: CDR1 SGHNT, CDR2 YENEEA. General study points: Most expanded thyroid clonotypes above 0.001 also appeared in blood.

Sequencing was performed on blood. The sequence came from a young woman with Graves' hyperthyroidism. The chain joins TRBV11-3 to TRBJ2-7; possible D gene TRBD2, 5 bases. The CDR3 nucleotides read TGTGCCAGCAGCCGAGGAATGGGAGACGAGCAGTACTTC. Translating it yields CASSRGMGDEQYF.